These 3 T cell receptor beta chains were sequenced from one sample in a study of vaccination effects on CD4 cells after COVID-19. Method: immunoSEQ multiplex PCR; TCRdb's copy keeps in-frame clones and lacks some. Of some 11,000 clones in the sample, about 72% were seen once. Their antigens remain unidentified. Before sequencing, viral peptide pools were used by the ViraFEST assay to expand antigen-specific CD4+ T cells. After less than 11 days in culture, the CD4+ T cells were isolated. Each participant was given two doses of one vaccine (BNT162b2 or mRNA-1273). The sample in question was CD4+ T cells from PBMCs cultured with SARS-CoV-2 spike peptides, obtained after COVID-19 vaccination. The receptors stem from a human donor who received a COVID-19 vaccine.

V usage is TRBV19 and J usage is TRBJ2-1; D is tentatively TRBD1 or TRBD2 (5 bases each). The V and J ends lost 8 bases and 0 bases respectively, with 11 bases between them. CDR3 length: 14 residues. Germline CDR1 reads LNHDA; CDR2 reads SQIVND (reference sequence). The CDR3 reads CASEGRGSYNEQFF. The CDR3 nucleotides are TGTGCCAGTGAGGGACGTGGCTCCTACAATGAGCAGTTCTTC.

The V gene is TRBV19, the J gene TRBJ2-2; D call uncertain. The V end was cut by 0 bases, the J end by 2 bases, with 10 bases between. The length of the CDR3 is 16 residues. Per the germline V gene, CDR1 is LNHDA and CDR2 is SQIVND (reference sequence). The CDR3 DNA is TGTGCCAGTAGTATAGATTCAACGACTAACACCGGGGAGCTGTTTTTT. Its translation is CASSIDSTTNTGELFF.

The sample holds a few counts of this clone. The genes are TRBV6-5 and TRBJ1-1; D is uncertain. The germline V and J ends were trimmed by 6 bases and 1 base, with 12 bases remaining between them. CDR3 size: 14 residues. Per germline, CDR1 MNHEY and CDR2 SVGAGI. CDR3: CASRTWNWNTEAFF. The CDR3 DNA reads TGTGCCAGCAGAACATGGAACTGGAACACTGAAGCTTTCTTT.